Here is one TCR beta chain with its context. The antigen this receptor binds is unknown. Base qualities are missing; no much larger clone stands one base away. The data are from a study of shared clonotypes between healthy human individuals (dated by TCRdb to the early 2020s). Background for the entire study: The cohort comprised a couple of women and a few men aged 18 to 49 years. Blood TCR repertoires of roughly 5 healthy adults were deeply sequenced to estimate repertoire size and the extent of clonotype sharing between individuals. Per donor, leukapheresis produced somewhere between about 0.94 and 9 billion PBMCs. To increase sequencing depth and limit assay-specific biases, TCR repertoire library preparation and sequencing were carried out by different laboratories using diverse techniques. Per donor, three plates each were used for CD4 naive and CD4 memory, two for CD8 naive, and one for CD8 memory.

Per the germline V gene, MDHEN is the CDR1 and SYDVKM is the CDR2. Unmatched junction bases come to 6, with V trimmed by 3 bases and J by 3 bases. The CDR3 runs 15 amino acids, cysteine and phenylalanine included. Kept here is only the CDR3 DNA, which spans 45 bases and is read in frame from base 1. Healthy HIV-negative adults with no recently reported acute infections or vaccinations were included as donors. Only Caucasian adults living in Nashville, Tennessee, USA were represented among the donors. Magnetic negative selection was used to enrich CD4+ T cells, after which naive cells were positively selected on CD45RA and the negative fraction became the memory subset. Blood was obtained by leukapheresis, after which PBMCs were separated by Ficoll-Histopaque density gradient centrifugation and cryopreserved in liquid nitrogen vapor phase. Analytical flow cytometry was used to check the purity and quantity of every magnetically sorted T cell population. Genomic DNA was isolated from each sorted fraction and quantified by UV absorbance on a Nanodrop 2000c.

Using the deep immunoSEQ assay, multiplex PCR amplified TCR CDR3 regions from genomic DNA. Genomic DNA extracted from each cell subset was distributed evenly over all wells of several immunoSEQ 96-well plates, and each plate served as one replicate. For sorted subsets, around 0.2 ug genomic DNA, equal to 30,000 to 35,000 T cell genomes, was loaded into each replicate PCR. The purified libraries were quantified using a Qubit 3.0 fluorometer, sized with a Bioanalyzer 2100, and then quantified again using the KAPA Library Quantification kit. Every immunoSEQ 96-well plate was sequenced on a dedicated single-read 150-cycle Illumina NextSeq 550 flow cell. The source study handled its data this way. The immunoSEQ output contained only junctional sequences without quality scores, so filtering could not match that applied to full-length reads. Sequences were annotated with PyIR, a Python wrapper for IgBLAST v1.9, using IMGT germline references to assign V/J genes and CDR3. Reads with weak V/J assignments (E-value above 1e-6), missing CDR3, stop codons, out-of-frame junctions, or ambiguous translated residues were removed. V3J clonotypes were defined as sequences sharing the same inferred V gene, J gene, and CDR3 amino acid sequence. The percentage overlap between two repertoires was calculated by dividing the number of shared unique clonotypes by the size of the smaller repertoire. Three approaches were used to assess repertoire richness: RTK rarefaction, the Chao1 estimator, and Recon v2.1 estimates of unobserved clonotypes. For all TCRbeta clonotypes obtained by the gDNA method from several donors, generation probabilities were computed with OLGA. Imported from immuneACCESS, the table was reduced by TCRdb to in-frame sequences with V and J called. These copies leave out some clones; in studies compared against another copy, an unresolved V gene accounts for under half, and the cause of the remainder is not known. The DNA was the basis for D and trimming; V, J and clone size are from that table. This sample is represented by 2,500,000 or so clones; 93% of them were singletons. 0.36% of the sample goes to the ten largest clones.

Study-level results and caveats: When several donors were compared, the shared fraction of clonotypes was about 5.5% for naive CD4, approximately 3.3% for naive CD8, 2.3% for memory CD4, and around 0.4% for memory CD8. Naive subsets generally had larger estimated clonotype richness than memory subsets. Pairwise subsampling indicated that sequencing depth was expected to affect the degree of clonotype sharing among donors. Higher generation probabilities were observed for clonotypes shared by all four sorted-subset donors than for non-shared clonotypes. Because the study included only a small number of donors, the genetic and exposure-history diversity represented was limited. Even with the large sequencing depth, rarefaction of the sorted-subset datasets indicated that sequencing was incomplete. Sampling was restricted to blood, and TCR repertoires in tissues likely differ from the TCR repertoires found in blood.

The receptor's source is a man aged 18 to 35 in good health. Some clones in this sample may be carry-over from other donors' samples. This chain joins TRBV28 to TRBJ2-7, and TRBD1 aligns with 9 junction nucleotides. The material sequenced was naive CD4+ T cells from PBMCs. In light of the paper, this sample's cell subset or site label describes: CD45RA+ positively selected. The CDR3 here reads CASSFRDRVYYEQYF. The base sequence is TGTGCCAGCAGTTTCCGGGACAGGGTCTACTACGAGCAGTACTTC.